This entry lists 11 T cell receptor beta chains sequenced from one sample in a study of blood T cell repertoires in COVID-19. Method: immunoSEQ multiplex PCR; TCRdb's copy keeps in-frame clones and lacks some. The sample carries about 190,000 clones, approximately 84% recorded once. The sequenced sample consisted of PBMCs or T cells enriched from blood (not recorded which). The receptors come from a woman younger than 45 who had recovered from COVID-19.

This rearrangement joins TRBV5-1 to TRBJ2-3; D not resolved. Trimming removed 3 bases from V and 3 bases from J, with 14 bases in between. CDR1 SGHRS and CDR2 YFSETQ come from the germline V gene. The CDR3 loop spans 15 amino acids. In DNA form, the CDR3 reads TGCGCCAGCAGCTCTAGACTGGGTCGGACAGATACGCAGTATTTT. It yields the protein CASSSRLGRTDTQYF.

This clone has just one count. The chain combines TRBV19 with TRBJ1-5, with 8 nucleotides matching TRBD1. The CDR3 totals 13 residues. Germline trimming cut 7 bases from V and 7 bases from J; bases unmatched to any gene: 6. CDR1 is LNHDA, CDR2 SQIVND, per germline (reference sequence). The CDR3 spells CASTPGGVQPQHF. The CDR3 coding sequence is TGTGCCAGTACGCCAGGGGGCGTGCAGCCCCAGCATTTT.

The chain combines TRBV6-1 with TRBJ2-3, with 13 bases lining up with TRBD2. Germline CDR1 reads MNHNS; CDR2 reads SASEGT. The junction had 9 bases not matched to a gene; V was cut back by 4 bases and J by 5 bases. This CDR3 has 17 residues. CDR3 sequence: CASSGEPGLAGLDTQYF. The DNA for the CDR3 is TGTGCCAGCAGTGGGGAACCGGGACTAGCGGGACTAGATACGCAGTATTTT.

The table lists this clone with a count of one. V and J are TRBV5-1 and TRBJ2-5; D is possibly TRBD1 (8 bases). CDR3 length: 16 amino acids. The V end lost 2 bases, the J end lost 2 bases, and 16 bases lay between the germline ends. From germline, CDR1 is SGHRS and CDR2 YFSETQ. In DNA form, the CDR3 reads TGCGCCAGCAGCTTTCAGGGGGCCGGGAGGCAAGAGACCCAGTACTTC. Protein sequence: CASSFQGAGRQETQYF.

DNA of the CDR3: TGCAGCGTTGATTCGGGCTATGGCTACACCTTC. Translating gives CSVDSGYGYTF. The rearrangement uses TRBV29-1 and TRBJ1-2; the D is unclear. This CDR3 is 11 amino acids long. V lost 3 bases and J lost 4, with 6 bases in between. Germline CDR1 SQVTM, CDR2 ANQGSEA.

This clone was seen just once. CDR3 sequence (DNA): TGTGCCAGCAGACCCGGGACAGGGGTAAAAAATCAGCCCCAGCATTTT. This encodes CASRPGTGVKNQPQHF. The gene calls are TRBV28 and TRBJ1-5; 10 bases match TRBD1. Germline V gene data show CDR1 as MDHEN and CDR2 as SYDVKM. Trimming at V came to 6 bases and at J to 4 bases, leaving 9 bases not matched to a gene. The CDR3 totals 16 residues.

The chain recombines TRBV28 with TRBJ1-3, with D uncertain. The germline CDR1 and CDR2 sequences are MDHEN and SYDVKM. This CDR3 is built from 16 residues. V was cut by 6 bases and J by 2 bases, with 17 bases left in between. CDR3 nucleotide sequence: TGTGCCAGCAGAAGTTTCGGTTCCACCGCTGGAAACACCATATATTTT. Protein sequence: CASRSFGSTAGNTIYF.

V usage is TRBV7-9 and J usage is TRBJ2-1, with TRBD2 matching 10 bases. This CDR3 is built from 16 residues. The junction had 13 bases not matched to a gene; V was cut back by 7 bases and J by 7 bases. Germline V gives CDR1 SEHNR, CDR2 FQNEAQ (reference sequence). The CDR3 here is CASTPVGPSGSNEQFF. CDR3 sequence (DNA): TGTGCCAGCACCCCCGTGGGGCCTAGCGGGAGTAATGAGCAGTTCTTC. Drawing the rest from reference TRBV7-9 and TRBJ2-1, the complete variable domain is DTGVSQNPRHKITKRGQNVTFRCDPISEHNRLYWYRQTLGQGPEFLTYFQNEAQLEKSRLLSDRFSAERPKGSFSTLEIQRTEQGDSAMYLCASTPVGPSGSNEQFFGPGTRLTVL.

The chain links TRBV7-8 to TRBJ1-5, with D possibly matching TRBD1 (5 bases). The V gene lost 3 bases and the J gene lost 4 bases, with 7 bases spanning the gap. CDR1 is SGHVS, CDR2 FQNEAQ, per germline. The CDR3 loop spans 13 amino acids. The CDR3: CASSFSGNQPQHF. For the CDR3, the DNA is TGTGCCAGCAGCTTTTCAGGGAATCAGCCCCAGCATTTT.

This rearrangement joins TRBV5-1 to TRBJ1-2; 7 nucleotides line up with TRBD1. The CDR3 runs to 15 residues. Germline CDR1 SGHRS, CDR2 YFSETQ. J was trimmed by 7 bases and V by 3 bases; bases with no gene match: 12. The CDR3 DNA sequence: TGCGCCAGCAGCTCGGGTCGACAGGGACTTCGTGGCTACACCTTC. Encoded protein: CASSSGRQGLRGYTF.

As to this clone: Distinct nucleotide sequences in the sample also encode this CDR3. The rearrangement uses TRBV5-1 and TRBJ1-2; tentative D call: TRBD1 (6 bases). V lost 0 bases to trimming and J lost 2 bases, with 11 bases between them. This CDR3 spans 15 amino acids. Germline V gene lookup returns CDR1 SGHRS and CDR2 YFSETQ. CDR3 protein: CASSLDDRRNYGYTF. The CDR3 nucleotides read TGCGCCAGCAGCTTGGACGACAGGAGAAACTATGGCTACACCTTC.